This T cell receptor beta chain was captured in a study of shared clonotypes between healthy human individuals. To note about this clone: The antigen remains unidentified.

Germline V gene lookup returns CDR1 SEHNR and CDR2 FQNEAQ (reference sequence). The ends were cut back, 5 bases at V and 5 bases at J, with 19 bases in the middle. The CDR3 loop spans 16 amino acids. Genomic DNA per cell subset filled all wells of several immunoSEQ plates. On sorted subsets, replicate PCRs used 200 ng DNA, or about 30,000 T cell genomes. Measured with immunoSEQ multiplex PCR; TCRdb has only the in-frame clones, and not every one. The sample has 800,000 or so clones, about 96% seen once. Naive CD8 cells, CD45RO-negative and positively selected for CCR7, excluded terminally differentiated effector memory CD45RA+ cells. Study results and caveats: Naive subsets tended to show greater estimated richness than memory subsets. The sharing of 4% to 5.5% of naive CD4 clonotypes was seen across several donors.

V is TRBV7-9 and J is TRBJ2-1; the D is unclear. The source is a young man in good health. Sequenced material: naive CD8+ T cells sorted from blood. The CDR3 reads CASSLPKRTEDNEQFF. In DNA, the CDR3 is TGTGCCAGCAGCCTCCCCAAACGGACGGAAGACAATGAGCAGTTCTTC.